The source of this TCR beta chain is a study of identical twins. Using its own MiXCR run on the 5' RACE reads, TCRdb lists one record per CDR3 protein. The sample includes fewer than 800,000 distinct CDR3 sequences, roughly 6.6% of them seen just once. There are a few counts of this clonotype. Its antigen is not identified. CDR1 and CDR2 from the germline V gene are DFQATT and SNEGSKA (reference sequence). V was cut by 0 bases and J by 7 bases, with 21 bases left in between. The CDR3 runs 17 residues. Study-wide results and caveats: Because invariant MAIT and iNKT cells could be present, zero-insertion analyses could be partly confounded. Alpha sequences out of frame and shared by twins had excess low generation probability. Compared with models, monozygotic twins showed more out-of-frame TCR alpha sharing.

In addition, the sample was reused for a study of yellow fever vaccine responses in identical twins.

The J gene is TRBJ1-4, the V gene TRBV20-1; unclear D gene. The specimen was PBMCs. The sequence was collected from a young woman in good health. The CDR3 DNA is TGCAGTGCTAGAGATCCCGCGGCAGGCCGCGTTTCTGAAAAACTGTTTTTT. Translating gives CSARDPAAGRVSEKLFF.